A selection of T cell receptor beta chains follows, all from one sample in a study of T cells in Graves' hyperthyroidism and ophthalmopathy. Using its own MiXCR run on the multiplex PCR reads, TCRdb lists one record per CDR3 protein. The sample carries around 450,000 distinct CDR3 sequences, less than 20% recorded once. Sequencing used blood. These receptors were collected from a young woman with Graves' hyperthyroidism. Both conserved end residues are part of each CDR3. A D gene is named only where the DNA matches it firmly. Size is stated for part of the rows, as once, few or many counts, or as a class when the clone is expanded.

clone_size,j_call,d_call,v_call,cdr3_aa,cdr3_nt
many,TRBJ2-5,TRBD1,TRBV5-8,CASSLAGGVFETQYF,TGTGCCAGCAGCTTGGCAGGGGGCGTTTTTGAGACCCAGTACTTC
many,TRBJ1-3,-,TRBV6-1,CASSLEVSGNTIYF,TGTGCCAGCAGTTTAGAAGTCTCTGGAAACACCATATATTTT
-,TRBJ2-2,-,TRBV4-1,CASSHPPPRDAEVTGELFF,TGCGCCAGCAGCCACCCCCCCCCCAGGGATGCTGAGGTCACCGGGGAGCTGTTTTTT
-,TRBJ1-6,-,TRBV6-1,CASRPGTTGSPLHF,TGTGCCAGCAGACCCGGGACGACAGGATCACCCCTCCACTTT
many,TRBJ1-3,-,TRBV20-1,CSANRQAISSGNTIYF,TGCAGTGCTAACCGACAGGCGATAAGCTCTGGAAACACCATATATTTT
-,TRBJ2-1,-,TRBV12-5,CASGLPGLNEQFF,TGTGCTAGTGGTTTGCCGGGTTTAAATGAGCAGTTCTTC
few,TRBJ2-7,-,TRBV13,CASSFQASYEQYF,TGTGCCAGCAGCTTCCAGGCAAGCTACGAGCAGTACTTC
many,TRBJ1-6,-,TRBV6-1,CASSGRSYNSPLHF,TGTGCCAGCAGTGGACGGTCCTATAATTCACCCCTCCACTTT
-,TRBJ2-1,-,TRBV29-1,CSVLFPSYNEQFF,TGCAGCGTTCTCTTTCCCTCCTACAATGAGCAGTTCTTC
few,TRBJ1-5,-,TRBV27,CASSSGSGPQPQHF,TGTGCCAGCAGTTCAGGGAGTGGGCCGCAGCCCCAGCATTTT
-,TRBJ2-5,-,TRBV12-3/TRBV12-4,CASSWSLVAQETQYF,TGTGCCAGCAGCTGGTCGTTAGTAGCCCAAGAGACCCAGTACTTC
-,TRBJ2-3,-,TRBV6-4,CASSEQGATDTQYF,TGTGCCAGCAGTGAACAGGGAGCCACAGATACGCAGTATTTT
many,TRBJ1-2,TRBD1,TRBV12-3/TRBV12-4,CASSWGGTDRDGYTF,TGTGCCAGCAGTTGGGGGGGGACAGACCGCGATGGCTACACCTTC
-,TRBJ1-3,-,TRBV5-1,CASSLERTAGNTIYF,TGCGCCAGCAGCTTGGAAAGGACCGCTGGAAACACCATATATTTT
many,TRBJ1-5,-,TRBV12-3/TRBV12-4,CASSFSLGLSNQPQHF,TGTGCCAGCAGTTTTTCGTTGGGCCTTTCCAATCAGCCCCAGCATTTT
many,TRBJ2-7,TRBD2,TRBV24-1,CATSAAGGGSYEQYF,TGTGCCACCAGTGCGGCGGGAGGAGGTAGCTACGAGCAGTACTTC
many,TRBJ1-1,TRBD1,TRBV20-1,CSAGTENTEAFF,TGCAGTGCTGGGACAGAGAACACTGAAGCTTTCTTT
many,TRBJ2-2,-,TRBV24-1,CATSENPGRRGTGELFF,TGTGCCACCAGTGAAAATCCGGGGCGGCGAGGCACCGGGGAGCTGTTTTTT
-,TRBJ1-3,-,TRBV10-3,CAISAFSHSGNTIYF,TGTGCCATCAGTGCTTTTAGCCACTCTGGAAACACCATATATTTT
many,TRBJ2-7,TRBD1,TRBV2,CASSWGRDRANEQYF,TGTGCCAGCAGTTGGGGCCGGGACAGGGCCAACGAGCAGTACTTC
few,TRBJ2-3,TRBD2,TRBV19,CASARSGRPDTQYF,TGTGCCAGCGCCCGCAGCGGGAGACCAGATACGCAGTATTTT
many,TRBJ1-1,TRBD1,TRBV9,CASSAQQGFTEAFF,TGTGCCAGCAGCGCGCAACAGGGGTTCACTGAAGCTTTCTTT
many,TRBJ1-5,-,TRBV20-1,CSARSDTNNQPQHF,TGCAGTGCTAGATCAGACACGAACAATCAGCCCCAGCATTTT
-,TRBJ2-7,-,TRBV6-1,CASSSSLASYEQYF,TGTGCCAGCAGTTCAAGTCTAGCCAGCTACGAGCAGTACTTC
many,TRBJ2-1,-,TRBV6-5,CASSYSSGPPNEQFF,TGTGCCAGCAGTTACTCGTCGGGGCCCCCCAATGAGCAGTTCTTC
-,TRBJ2-5,-,TRBV29-1,CSVEATGQETQYF,TGCAGCGTTGAAGCGACAGGCCAAGAGACCCAGTACTTC
many,TRBJ2-2,-,TRBV7-3,CASNPGGPGELFF,TGTGCCAGCAACCCCGGGGGACCCGGGGAGCTGTTTTTT
-,TRBJ1-3,-,TRBV5-6,CASSLHANSGNTIYF,TGTGCCAGCAGCTTGCATGCAAACTCTGGAAACACCATATATTTT
many,TRBJ1-4,TRBD1,TRBV28,CASSLDRVVEKLFF,TGTGCCAGCAGCCTCGACAGGGTGGTTGAAAAACTGTTTTTT
-,TRBJ2-5,-,TRBV29-1,CSVAGVQWETQYF,TGCAGCGTTGCGGGGGTCCAATGGGAGACCCAGTACTTC
-,TRBJ1-2,-,TRBV5-5,CASSLARSGYGYTF,TGTGCCAGCAGCTTGGCCAGGAGCGGCTATGGCTACACCTTC
few,TRBJ2-1,TRBD2,TRBV19,CASRIAGLYNEQFF,TGTGCCAGTAGGATAGCGGGACTTTACAATGAGCAGTTCTTC
-,TRBJ2-1,-,TRBV15,CATSRDGLVGRYNEQFF,TGTGCCACCAGCAGAGATGGTCTGGTAGGCAGGTACAATGAGCAGTTCTTC
few,TRBJ2-5,-,TRBV15,CATSILEQTQYF,TGTGCCACCAGCATACTAGAGCAGACCCAGTACTTC
many,TRBJ2-7,TRBD2,TRBV11-2,CASSGHLAGGSYEQYF,TGTGCCAGCAGCGGACACCTAGCGGGGGGCTCCTACGAGCAGTACTTC
-,TRBJ2-2,-,TRBV5-1,CASSLELPTGELFF,TGCGCCAGCAGCTTGGAACTACCCACCGGGGAGCTGTTTTTT
many,TRBJ1-1,-,TRBV6-1,CASMEAGALNTEAFF,TGTGCCAGCATGGAGGCAGGGGCCCTGAACACTGAAGCTTTCTTT
few,TRBJ1-6,-,TRBV6-1,CASSEGYSWNSPLHF,TGTGCCAGCAGTGAGGGGTACTCCTGGAATTCACCCCTCCACTTT
many,TRBJ2-7,TRBD2,TRBV20-1,CSARDGAGGYEQYF,TGCAGTGCTAGAGATGGGGCGGGAGGCTACGAGCAGTACTTC
few,TRBJ2-2,-,TRBV7-9,CASSFLRQTNTGELFF,TGTGCCAGCAGCTTCCTTCGACAAACAAACACCGGGGAGCTGTTTTTT
few,TRBJ2-5,TRBD2,TRBV6-1,CASNGLAQETQYF,TGTGCCAGCAATGGACTAGCCCAAGAGACCCAGTACTTC
many,TRBJ2-7,-,TRBV2,CASNQGYEQYF,TGTGCCAGCAACCAGGGCTACGAGCAGTACTTC
few,TRBJ2-5,TRBD2,TRBV4-3,CASSILAGDVEETQYF,TGCGCCAGCAGCATACTAGCGGGGGATGTCGAAGAGACCCAGTACTTC
many,TRBJ1-4,TRBD1,TRBV7-8,CASGDRVTNEKLFF,TGTGCCAGCGGAGACAGGGTCACTAATGAAAAACTGTTTTTT
many,TRBJ2-1,-,TRBV10-3,CAISDARYNEQFF,TGTGCCATCAGTGACGCCCGGTACAATGAGCAGTTCTTC
many,TRBJ2-3,-,TRBV12-3/TRBV12-4,CASRPQGRGDTQYF,TGTGCCAGCAGGCCACAGGGGAGGGGAGATACGCAGTATTTT
few,TRBJ2-7,-,TRBV6-1,CASSEVPGEQYF,TGTGCCAGCAGTGAAGTTCCGGGCGAGCAGTACTTC
many,TRBJ2-3,-,TRBV2,CASSEEILHGADTQYF,TGTGCCAGCAGTGAGGAGATCCTCCATGGGGCAGATACGCAGTATTTT
-,TRBJ2-3,TRBD1,TRBV4-3,CASSQEGTARTDTQYF,TGCGCCAGCAGCCAAGAAGGGACAGCACGCACAGATACGCAGTATTTT
many,TRBJ2-5,TRBD1,TRBV20-1,CSAIKGQGRETQYF,TGCAGTGCTATTAAAGGACAGGGTCGGGAGACCCAGTACTTC
many,TRBJ2-4,-,TRBV2,CASRADLAKNIQYF,TGTGCCAGCAGAGCGGACTTAGCCAAAAACATTCAGTACTTC
-,TRBJ2-7,TRBD1,TRBV4-1,CASSQDQSGQGAKQYF,TGCGCCAGCAGCCAAGATCAATCCGGACAGGGGGCCAAGCAGTACTTC
-,TRBJ1-1,-,TRBV19,CASTGGIEAFF,TGTGCCAGTACGGGGGGGATTGAAGCTTTCTTT
few,TRBJ1-4,TRBD1,TRBV6-1,CASSAGTGYEKLFF,TGTGCCAGCAGCGCGGGGACAGGGTATGAAAAACTGTTTTTT